The 27 T cell receptor beta chains in this list originate from one sample, sequenced in a study of blood T cell repertoires in COVID-19. Sequencing used immunoSEQ multiplex PCR; TCRdb keeps in-frame clones, though not all of them. Of 140,000 to 150,000 clones listed, 84% are singletons. Source material: PBMCs or T cells enriched from blood (not recorded which). The receptors here all came from a woman aged 45-59 years with acute COVID-19.

V usage is TRBV7-9 and J usage is TRBJ2-6, with D perhaps matching TRBD1 (5 bases). CDR3 size: 15 residues. The germline V gene encodes CDR1 SEHNR and CDR2 FQNEAQ (reference sequence). Trimming shortened V by 1 base and J by 4 bases, and 8 bases separated the two germline ends. The CDR3 loop reads CASSLVGVGANVLTF. Here the CDR3 DNA reads TGTGCCAGCAGCTTAGTAGGGGTCGGGGCCAACGTCCTGACTTTC. The whole variable domain, remainder taken from reference TRBV7-9 and TRBJ2-6, is DTGVSQNPRHKITKRGQNVTFRCDPISEHNRLYWYRQTLGQGPEFLTYFQNEAQLEKSRLLSDRFSAERPKGSFSTLEIQRTEQGDSAMYLCASSLVGVGANVLTFGAGSRLTVL.

The rearrangement uses TRBV10-3 and TRBJ2-1; 7 bases match TRBD2. The CDR3 consists of 15 residues. Germline V gives CDR1 ENHRY, CDR2 SYGVKD. Trimming at V came to 6 bases and at J to 0 bases, leaving 5 bases not matched to a gene. This chain's CDR3 is CAIRERDNSYNEQFF. The CDR3 bases are TGTGCCATCAGGGAGCGGGATAACTCCTACAATGAGCAGTTCTTC.

This chain connects TRBV6-4 to TRBJ1-6; D uncertain. V lost 3 bases, J lost 8 bases, and 11 bases lay in between. Germline assignment: CDR1 MRHNA and CDR2 SNTAGT. The CDR3 spans 14 residues. The CDR3 DNA is TGTGCCAGCAGTGAAGGCAGACTCGATTCACCCCTCCACTTT. Amino acids: CASSEGRLDSPLHF.

The chain has TRBV3-1 (or the pseudogene TRBV3-2) and TRBJ1-3; D not resolved. Germline values: CDR1 LGHDT, CDR2 YNNKEL (reference sequence). The CDR3 loop spans 14 amino acids. Trimming removed 1 base from V and 4 bases from J, with 8 bases in between. DNA of the CDR3: TGTGCCAGCAGCCAAGGGTCCAGAGGAAACACCATATATTTT. The encoded protein is CASSQGSRGNTIYF.

The chain has TRBV30 and TRBJ1-6, with no clear D. Germline CDR1 is GTSNPN and CDR2 is SVGIG (reference sequence). This CDR3 contains 13 residues. CDR3 amino acids: CAHGGQSNSPLHF. The CDR3 region has the DNA TGTGCACACGGTGGGCAGTCTAATTCACCCCTCCACTTT.

The chain employs TRBV7-6 and TRBJ1-5; the D gene is possibly TRBD1 (5 bases). Trimming stripped 5 bases from V and 5 bases from J, with 16 bases between. This CDR3 region has 15 residues. CDR1 and CDR2 (germline): SGHVS, FNYEAQ. CDR3 sequence reads: CASSPTNRRDQPQHF. In DNA form, the CDR3 reads TGTGCCAGCAGCCCAACGAACAGGAGGGATCAGCCCCAGCATTTT.

This rearrangement joins TRBV19 to TRBJ1-1, with D possibly matching TRBD1 (6 bases). The CDR3 runs 17 residues. Germline V CDR1 and CDR2: LNHDA, SQIVND (reference sequence). Trimming took 6 bases from V and 2 from J, leaving 22 bases between them. As DNA, the CDR3 is TGTGCCAGTAGAAGCCGCGGGGGGGGGCGGTTTAACACTGAAGCTTTCTTT. Translation gives CASRSRGGGRFNTEAFF. Complete variable domain (other parts from reference TRBV19 and TRBJ1-1): DGGITQSPKYLFRKEGQNVTLSCEQNLNHDAMYWYRQDPGQGLRLIYYSQIVNDFQKGDIAEGYSVSREKKESFPLTVTSAQKNPTAFYLCASRSRGGGRFNTEAFFGQGTRLTVV.

In its sample, this clone was seen a few times. The J gene is TRBJ1-6, the V gene TRBV6-1, with D possibly being TRBD1 (6 bases). V lost 2 bases, J lost 5 bases, and 7 bases lay in between. The CDR3 is made up of 14 amino acids. The germline gives CDR1 MNHNS, CDR2 SASEGT. This CDR3 reads CASSESGDNSPLHF. The DNA of the CDR3 is TGTGCCAGCAGTGAATCAGGGGATAATTCACCCCTCCACTTT.

The rearrangement uses TRBV7-2 and TRBJ2-2; D is undetermined. Germline values: CDR1 SGHTA, CDR2 FQGNSA. The CDR3 is 16 residues long. V was clipped by 1 base and J by 1 base, with 10 bases between them. CDR3 DNA: TGTGCCAGCAGCTTAGGGGTGACTCAGAACACCGGGGAGCTGTTTTTT. Residues: CASSLGVTQNTGELFF.

V gene TRBV7-3 combines with J gene TRBJ2-1, with TRBD2 identical over 8 bases. Germline V gene sequence: CDR1 SGHTA, CDR2 FQGTGA. The CDR3 is 17 amino acids. With 5 bases clipped from V and 8 bases from J, the junction kept 17 bases outside the gene matches. The CDR3 loop reads CASSPSVGSGRRDEQFF. The CDR3 bases are TGTGCCAGCAGCCCGAGCGTCGGAAGCGGGAGACGGGATGAGCAGTTCTTC.

The chain uses TRBV12-3 or TRBV12-4 and TRBJ2-7, with a tentative D call TRBD2 (6 bases). The CDR3 runs to 13 residues. V was clipped by 4 bases and J by 4 bases, with 11 bases between them. This CDR3 reads CASSSGSVYEQYF. The DNA for the CDR3 is TGTGCCAGCAGTTCCGGGAGCGTATACGAGCAGTACTTC.

The chain is built from TRBV2 and TRBJ2-5; 9 nucleotides align to TRBD1. Trimming cost V 7 bases and J 5 bases; bases outside gene matches: 11. The germline V gene encodes CDR1 SNHLY and CDR2 FYNNEI. The CDR3 totals 15 residues. The CDR3 sequence: CASTRSSGTGETQYF. CDR3 nucleotides: TGTGCCAGCACTCGTTCATCGGGGACAGGGGAGACCCAGTACTTC.

The chain combines TRBV7-2 with TRBJ2-2, with 10 bases that match TRBD1. This CDR3 spans 16 amino acids. Germline loops: CDR1 SGHTA, CDR2 FQGNSA. Trimming removed 5 bases from V and 7 bases from J; junction bases left unmatched: 10. CDR3 region: CASSPSGTGVLGELFF. The CDR3 DNA is TGTGCCAGCAGCCCGAGCGGGACAGGGGTACTCGGGGAGCTGTTTTTT.

In regard to this clone: Germline and junction disagree at one end, which may indicate a read error. The CDR3 DNA reads TGTGCCAGCAGATTGGACAGGGGTAATAATTCACCCCTCCACTTT. Translating it yields CASRLDRGNNSPLHF. This sequence joins TRBV5-4 and TRBJ1-6; 9 bases are a match to TRBD1. The CDR3 has 15 residues. Germline CDR1 reads SGHNT; CDR2 reads YYREEE (reference sequence).

The chain is built from TRBV2 and TRBJ1-5, with no clear D. With 0 bases removed from V and 6 bases from J, the gap between germline ends came to 18 bases. The V gene's germline CDR1 is SNHLY and CDR2 FYNNEI. This CDR3 has 17 amino acids. The CDR3 DNA reads TGTGCCAGCAGTGAAGCGCTTTTTTTCGGGGTTAGTCAGCCCCAGCATTTT. It yields the protein CASSEALFFGVSQPQHF.

V and J are TRBV24-1 and TRBJ2-7, with a tentative D call TRBD1 (6 bases). V lost 4 bases to trimming and J lost 4 bases, with 16 bases between them. This CDR3 comprises 15 residues. Germline CDR1 is KGHDR and CDR2 is SFDVKD. The CDR3 coding sequence is TGTGCCACCAGTGACCGAGGACAGTCATTATACGAGCAGTACTTC. Translated: CATSDRGQSLYEQYF.

This clone was found a few times. The chain links TRBV10-3 to TRBJ2-1; 16 bases fit TRBD2. The CDR3 runs to 19 residues. Germline V lookup: CDR1 ENHRY, CDR2 SYGVKD. V was clipped by 4 bases and J by 2 bases; unmatched bases: 8. The CDR3 here is CAISAPGLAGGTAYNEQFF. CDR3 DNA: TGTGCCATCAGTGCTCCGGGACTAGCGGGAGGGACCGCCTACAATGAGCAGTTCTTC.

This clone was counted ten times or more. The V gene is TRBV6-4, the J gene TRBJ2-1; 7 nucleotides align to TRBD2. V lost 2 bases, J lost 9 bases, and 10 bases stayed unmatched. CDR1 and CDR2 (germline): MRHNA, SNTAGT. The CDR3 loop spans 15 amino acids. CDR3 amino acids: CASSDDESSGSEQFF. As DNA, the CDR3 is TGTGCCAGCAGTGACGATGAGTCTAGCGGTAGTGAGCAGTTCTTC.

This clone came up a few times. V usage is TRBV18 and J usage is TRBJ2-3; 8 nucleotides match TRBD1. Germline CDR1 KGHSH, CDR2 LQKENI. CDR3 length: 19 amino acids. Trimming took 4 bases from V and 4 from J; bases not matched to a gene: 19. The CDR3 DNA sequence: TGTGCCAGCTCACTCCAACGGACAGGGCGGTCTTTTTTGGCAGATACGCAGTATTTT. Protein sequence: CASSLQRTGRSFLADTQYF.

This chain uses TRBV3-1 (or the pseudogene TRBV3-2) with TRBJ2-1; 8 bases are shared with TRBD2. CDR1 is LGHDT and CDR2 is YNNKEL in the germline V gene (reference sequence). V trimming: 1 base; J trimming: 6 bases; junction bases outside the gene matches: 11. The CDR3 has 17 residues. CDR3 nucleotide sequence: TGTGCCAGCAGCCAAGGACCCGGGACTAGGGCAGGCAATGAGCAGTTCTTC. Translating gives CASSQGPGTRAGNEQFF.

In this sample, this clone turned up once. Here the CDR3 DNA reads TGTGCCAGCAGCTCACTAGCGGCCCAAGAGACCCAGTACTTC. It is translated as CASSSLAAQETQYF. V usage is TRBV5-4 and J usage is TRBJ2-5; 8 bases agree with TRBD2. Germline CDR1 and CDR2: SGHNT and YYREEE (reference sequence). CDR3 size: 14 residues. J gave up 1 base and V 3 bases, and 2 bases lay outside the gene matches.

This rearrangement joins TRBV7-2 to TRBJ1-2; D is unresolved. CDR1 is SGHTA and CDR2 is FQGNSA in the germline V gene. The CDR3 consists of 12 residues. With 5 bases removed from V and 8 bases from J, the gap between germline ends came to 12 bases. CDR3 region: CASSPLVAGYTF. DNA for the CDR3: TGTGCCAGCAGCCCATTAGTTGCGGGCTACACCTTC.

CDR3 loop: CASSLDKNTEAFF. As DNA, the CDR3 is TGTGCCAGCAGCTTAGACAAGAACACTGAAGCTTTCTTT. The J gene is TRBJ1-1, the V gene TRBV11-2; no clear D. The germline gives CDR1 SGHAT, CDR2 FQNNGV. This CDR3 contains 13 residues. The V and J ends lost 0 bases and 1 base respectively, with 3 bases between them.

The chain links TRBV5-8 to TRBJ1-2; 7 bases fit TRBD1. With V trimmed by 4 bases and J by 5 bases, 8 bases remained unmatched. The CDR3 is made up of 14 amino acids. Germline assignment: CDR1 SGHTS and CDR2 YDEGEE. The CDR3 here is CASSLRTGPYGYTF. The CDR3 DNA reads TGTGCCAGCAGCCTTCGGACAGGACCATATGGCTACACCTTC.

The V gene is TRBV5-1, the J gene TRBJ2-1; tentatively, D is TRBD2 (5 bases). V was pared by 4 bases and J by 2 bases, with 22 bases between. CDR1 is SGHRS and CDR2 is YFSETQ in the germline V gene. The CDR3 length is 18 residues. CDR3 sequence (DNA): TGCGCCAGCAGCCCAGGACTGGGTAGCGCCGGAGCCTACAATGAGCAGTTCTTC. Amino acid sequence: CASSPGLGSAGAYNEQFF.

The chain combines TRBV27 with TRBJ2-7; 10 positions match TRBD2. The CDR3 consists of 17 residues. V dropped 3 bases and J dropped 9; count of bases not matched to a gene: 17. Germline V gene lookup returns CDR1 MNHEY and CDR2 SMNVEV (reference sequence). The CDR3 spells CASSFQNPGTASGRQYF. The CDR3 region has the DNA TGTGCCAGCAGTTTTCAAAATCCCGGGACAGCTAGCGGGAGGCAGTACTTC.

The chain uses TRBV6-5 and TRBJ1-1, with TRBD1 matching over 8 bases. The CDR3 loop spans 15 amino acids. The germline CDR1 and CDR2 sequences are MNHEY and SVGAGI. V was pared by 5 bases and J by 1 base, with 6 bases of the junction left unmatched. The CDR3 reads CASSQRQGTNTEAFF. CDR3 nucleotide sequence: TGTGCCAGCAGTCAAAGACAGGGGACGAACACTGAAGCTTTCTTT.